These 7 T cell receptor beta chains were sequenced from one sample in a study of cytomegalovirus exposure and HLA in healthy donors. Primers: 60 Vbeta forward and 13 Jbeta reverse. The data were produced by immunoSEQ multiplex PCR, yet TCRdb's version contains in-frame clones alone and is incomplete. The table lists 120,000 to 150,000 clones, around a tenth of them singletons. The material sequenced was PBMCs. The receptors come from a male donor in good health and CMV-seronegative.

This chain uses TRBV28 with TRBJ1-2, with 11 bases matching TRBD1. The CDR3 loop spans 14 amino acids. Germline V lookup: CDR1 MDHEN, CDR2 SYDVKM. The V segment lost 6 bases and the J segment 8 bases; nucleotides outside the gene matches: 8. The CDR3 loop reads CASSSGTGGLGYTF. The CDR3, as DNA: TGTGCCAGCAGCTCCGGGACAGGGGGATTAGGCTACACCTTC.

The chain uses TRBV7-2 and TRBJ2-7, with no clear D. Germline loops: CDR1 SGHTA, CDR2 FQGNSA. V was pared by 5 bases and J by 4 bases, with 9 bases between. CDR3 size: 12 residues. The CDR3 loop is CASSHGEYEQYF. The CDR3 DNA follows: TGTGCCAGCAGCCACGGTGAATACGAGCAGTACTTC.

The chain combines TRBV19 with TRBJ1-2; 7 bases align to TRBD1. CDR3 size: 14 residues. Germline CDR1 and CDR2: LNHDA and SQIVND (reference sequence). The trim removed 5 bases at V and 4 bases at J, leaving 7 bases unmatched. This CDR3 is CASSPDRRGYGYTF. The CDR3 DNA reads as TGTGCCAGTAGTCCGGACAGGAGGGGCTATGGCTACACCTTC.

CDR3 protein: CASSLARFWGSSGNTIYF. For the CDR3, the DNA is TGTGCCAGCAGCTTAGCGCGTTTTTGGGGCAGCTCTGGAAACACCATATATTTT. This rearrangement joins TRBV7-2 to TRBJ1-3; D is possibly TRBD1 (5 bases). There are 18 residues in the CDR3. Germline V gives CDR1 SGHTA, CDR2 FQGNSA. Trimming took off 0 bases at V and 0 bases at J, with 15 bases between the two ends.

This clone was counted between two and nine times. The V and J genes are TRBV10-2 and TRBJ1-4, with 9 bases identical to TRBD1. The CDR3 loop spans 15 amino acids. From germline, CDR1 is WSHSY and CDR2 SAAADI. Losses at the gene ends were 4 bases for V and 7 bases for J; bases not matched to a gene: 7. The CDR3 DNA follows: TGCGCCAGCAGTGTTACAGGGGGCGAGGGTGAAAAACTGTTTTTT. Translation gives CASSVTGGEGEKLFF.

With respect to this clone: The same CDR3 is also encoded by other DNA sequences in this sample. V and J are TRBV6-5 and TRBJ1-2, with D uncertain. The V and J ends lost 8 bases and 4 bases respectively, with 8 bases between them. Germline V gene data show CDR1 as MNHEY and CDR2 as SVGAGI. This CDR3 has 11 residues. The CDR3 protein is CASSSGYGYTF. CDR3 in DNA: TGTGCCAGCTCGAGCGGCTATGGCTACACCTTC.

This clone was picked up a small number of times. Other DNA sequences of this sample code for an identical CDR3. The chain has TRBV5-6 and TRBJ1-3, with 7 bases that match TRBD1. CDR3 length equals 15 residues. Germline V gene sequence: CDR1 SGHDT, CDR2 YYEEEE. The V and J ends lost 1 base and 2 bases, in that order; junction bases with no gene match: 3. CDR3 sequence: CASSLLTGAGNTIYF. The CDR3 nucleotides are TGTGCCAGCAGCTTGTTAACAGGGGCTGGAAACACCATATATTTT.